The clone carrying this T cell receptor (beta chain) was seen a few times. Its antigen is unknown. Central memory, naive, regulatory and stem cell-like memory CD4+ cells were sorted by CD45RO/CCR7/CD25/CD127/CD95/CD27. The sequenced template was cDNA made from the entire isolated RNA. Measured with immunoSEQ multiplex PCR; TCRdb has only the in-frame clones, and not every one. Among roughly 240,000 clones listed, 68% were seen once. These data belong to a study of beta chain features in type 1 diabetes. Germline V gene sequence: CDR1 GTSNPN, CDR2 SVGIG (reference sequence). The CDR3 runs 13 residues. V was clipped by 0 bases and J by 7 bases, with 10 bases between them. Whole-study results and caveats: Moderate but significant shortening of TCRB CDR3s was recorded in all four CD4+ subsets from Type 1 diabetes patients. VDJ junctions sequenced from type 1 diabetes patients showed fewer insertions and more deletions. For patients, the naive, central memory and Treg TCRB repertoires appeared more alike than for healthy donors.

The chain links TRBV30 to TRBJ1-5; D is possibly TRBD1 (5 bases). This clonotype originated in a man under 40 in good health. The sequenced sample consisted of naive CD4+ T cells from blood. CDR3 sequence reads: CAWSVGVAQPQHF. CDR3 nucleotide sequence: TGTGCCTGGAGTGTAGGGGTCGCACAGCCCCAGCATTTT. The full variable domain, rest sourced from reference TRBV30 and TRBJ1-5, is SQTIHQWPATLVQPVGSPLSLECTVEGTSNPNLYWYRQAAGRGLQLLFYSVGIGQISSEVPQNLSASRPQDRQFILSSKKLLLSDSGFYLCAWSVGVAQPQHFGDGTRLSIL.